Shown below are 11 T cell receptor beta chains from a single sample sequenced in a study of blood T cell repertoires in COVID-19. The protocol was immunoSEQ multiplex PCR, while the TCRdb copy is restricted to in-frame clones and leaves out a portion. Of around 400,000 clones detected, 70% to 90% appear once; the ten largest clones hold about 10%. The sample taken for sequencing was peripheral blood. These receptors were taken from a woman aged 25 to 39 with COVID-19, enrolled during active disease.

The chain carries TRBV27 and TRBJ1-5; the match to TRBD1 covers 8 bases. The trim removed 6 bases at V and 1 base at J, leaving 11 bases unmatched. The germline V gene has CDR1 MNHEY and CDR2 SMNVEV (reference sequence). The CDR3 consists of 17 residues. The CDR3 coding sequence is TGTGCCAGCAGACTCTTTGGACAGGGAGGAAGCAATCAGCCCCAGCATTTT. Amino acid sequence: CASRLFGQGGSNQPQHF.

CDR3 sequence reads: CAWSAGDRTEAFF. CDR3 DNA: TGTGCCTGGAGTGCGGGGGACCGGACTGAAGCTTTCTTT. The chain recombines TRBV30 with TRBJ1-1; tentative D call: TRBD1 (5 bases). The V gene lost 1 base and the J gene lost 5 bases, with 11 bases spanning the gap. Germline CDR1 and CDR2: GTSNPN and SVGIG (reference sequence). This CDR3 region has 13 residues.

The rearrangement joins TRBV12-3 or TRBV12-4 to TRBJ2-4; a weak D match, TRBD1 (6 bases). CDR3 length: 12 amino acids. Trimming stripped 2 bases from V and 7 bases from J, with 6 bases between. The CDR3 bases are TGTGCCAGCAGTTTACAGGGGAACATTCAGTACTTC. Translating gives CASSLQGNIQYF.

V gene TRBV19 combines with J gene TRBJ2-6; D is perhaps TRBD1 (6 bases). Germline V CDR1 and CDR2: LNHDA, SQIVND (reference sequence). V was pared by 5 bases and J by 2 bases, with 10 bases between. The CDR3 is made up of 15 amino acids. DNA for the CDR3: TGTGCCAGTAGTGTCCCAGGGGCTGGGGCCAACGTCCTGACTTTC. Its protein is CASSVPGAGANVLTF.

J is TRBJ2-1 and V is TRBV19, with 8 positions matching TRBD2. The CDR3 length is 16 residues. The V segment lost 5 bases and the J segment 4 bases; nucleotides outside the gene matches: 10. Looked up from germline, CDR1 is LNHDA and CDR2 is SQIVND (reference sequence). CDR3 DNA: TGTGCCAGTAGTGCTGGATGGACTAGCAGGTACAATGAGCAGTTCTTC. Its translation is CASSAGWTSRYNEQFF.

The chain joins TRBV30 to TRBJ2-3, with 7 bases that match TRBD1. The ends lost 5 bases at V and 4 bases at J; junction bases unmatched: 9. Germline CDR1 and CDR2: GTSNPN and SVGIG (reference sequence). The CDR3 is made up of 14 amino acids. In DNA form, the CDR3 reads TGTGCCTGGGCCCGAAGGACAGGCCCAGATACGCAGTATTTT. It specifies CAWARRTGPDTQYF.

In this sample, this clone turned up once. This CDR3 is CASSQGQGPEQFF. DNA of the CDR3: TGCGCCAGCAGCCAAGGGCAGGGTCCTGAGCAGTTCTTC. This sequence joins TRBV4-1 and TRBJ2-1, with D perhaps matching TRBD1 (5 bases). The CDR3 consists of 13 residues. Germline assignment: CDR1 MGHRA and CDR2 YSYEKL. The V end was cut by 1 base, the J end by 9 bases, with 10 bases between.

This chain uses TRBV28 with TRBJ2-3; 13 bases fit TRBD2. There are 19 residues in the CDR3. The V segment lost 6 bases and the J segment 0 bases; nucleotides outside the gene matches: 12. Per germline, CDR1 MDHEN and CDR2 SYDVKM. The CDR3 is CASSRGTSGISLSTDTQYF. The CDR3 nucleotides read TGTGCCAGCAGCCGGGGGACTAGCGGGATCTCCTTAAGCACAGATACGCAGTATTTT.

This clone was observed many times. The V and J genes are TRBV5-5 and TRBJ2-3, with TRBD1 as a possible D gene (5 bases). The CDR3 totals 16 residues. V was pared by 2 bases and J by 0 bases, with 13 bases between. The germline CDR1 and CDR2 sequences are SGHKS and YYEKEE (reference sequence). The CDR3 region has the DNA TGTGCCAGCAGCTTCATGGCCAGGGCTAGCACAGATACGCAGTATTTT. It is translated as CASSFMARASTDTQYF.

V and J are TRBV27 and TRBJ2-7, with 9 positions matching TRBD2. The CDR3 spans 13 residues. CDR1 is MNHEY and CDR2 is SMNVEV in the germline V gene (reference sequence). Unmatched junction bases numbered 5, after V lost 6 bases and J lost 5 bases. The CDR3 loop is CASRGGRAHEQYF. In DNA, the CDR3 is TGTGCCAGCAGAGGCGGGAGGGCCCACGAGCAGTACTTC.

In its sample, this clone was seen a few times. The rearrangement links TRBV6-5 to TRBJ2-7, with TRBD2 matching 7 bases. Looked up from germline, CDR1 is MNHEY and CDR2 is SVGAGI. The V segment lost 5 bases and the J segment 0 bases; nucleotides outside the gene matches: 4. This CDR3 is built from 14 residues. The CDR3 spells CASSPSSGSYEQYF. The CDR3 DNA follows: TGTGCCAGCAGTCCCTCTAGCGGCTCCTACGAGCAGTACTTC.